This T cell receptor (beta chain) originates from a study of shared clonotypes between healthy human individuals. The ends were cut back, 4 bases at V and 5 bases at J, with 8 bases in the middle. The germline gives CDR1 DFQATT, CDR2 SNEGSKA (reference sequence). This CDR3 comprises 11 residues. On this clone itself: Its antigen is unidentified.

Study-wide findings and caveats: It was the few donors that limited the genetic and exposure-history diversity represented.

Once extracted for a subset, genomic DNA was divided evenly among several immunoSEQ plates. Tens of thousands of T cell genomes, or around 0.3 ug DNA, went into unsorted PBMC replicate PCRs. Unsorted PBMC DNA underwent sequencing on ten immunoSEQ deep assay plates. Sequencing was performed with immunoSEQ multiplex PCR; in TCRdb, only in-frame clones are kept and a portion is missing. The sample consists of about 470,000 clones, about four fifths of them appearing once. This rearrangement joins TRBV20-1 to TRBJ1-2; D is possibly TRBD1 (6 bases). This TCR came from a woman aged 35 to 49 in good health. Some clones in this sample may be carry-over from other donors' samples. The sample consisted of PBMCs. CDR3 region: CSATQGYGYTF. The CDR3 DNA is TGCAGTGCTACACAGGGATATGGCTACACCTTC.